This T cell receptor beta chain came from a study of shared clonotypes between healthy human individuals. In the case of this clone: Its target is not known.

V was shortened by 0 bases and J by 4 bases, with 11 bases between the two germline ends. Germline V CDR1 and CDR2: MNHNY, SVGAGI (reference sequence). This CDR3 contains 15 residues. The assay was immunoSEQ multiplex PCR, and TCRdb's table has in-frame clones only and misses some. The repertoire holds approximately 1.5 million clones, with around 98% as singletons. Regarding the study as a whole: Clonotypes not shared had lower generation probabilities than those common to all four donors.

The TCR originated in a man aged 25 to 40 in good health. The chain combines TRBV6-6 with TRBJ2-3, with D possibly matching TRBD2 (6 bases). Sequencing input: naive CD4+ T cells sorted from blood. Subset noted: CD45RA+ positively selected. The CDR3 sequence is CASSYSGGDPDTQYF. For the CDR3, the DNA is TGTGCCAGCAGTTACTCGGGGGGAGACCCAGATACGCAGTATTTT.